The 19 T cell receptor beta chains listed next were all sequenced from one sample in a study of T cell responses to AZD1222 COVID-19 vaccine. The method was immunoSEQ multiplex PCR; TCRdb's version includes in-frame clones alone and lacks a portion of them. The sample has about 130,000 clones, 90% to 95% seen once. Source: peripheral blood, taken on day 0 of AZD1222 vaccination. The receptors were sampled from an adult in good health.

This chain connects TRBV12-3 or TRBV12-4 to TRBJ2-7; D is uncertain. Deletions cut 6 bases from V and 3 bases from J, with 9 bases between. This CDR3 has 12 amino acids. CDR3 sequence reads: CASSNIYYEQYF. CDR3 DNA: TGTGCCAGCAGCAATATCTACTACGAGCAGTACTTC.

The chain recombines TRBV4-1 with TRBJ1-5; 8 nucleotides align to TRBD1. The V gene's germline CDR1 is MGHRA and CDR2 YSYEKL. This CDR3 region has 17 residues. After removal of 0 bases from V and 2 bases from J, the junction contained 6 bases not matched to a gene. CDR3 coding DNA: TGCGCCAGCAGCCAAGACAGGGGGCTTAGGGGCAATCAGCCCCAGCATTTT. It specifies CASSQDRGLRGNQPQHF.

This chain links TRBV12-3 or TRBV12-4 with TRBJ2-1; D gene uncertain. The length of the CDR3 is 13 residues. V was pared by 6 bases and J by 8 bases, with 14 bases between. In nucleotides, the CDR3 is TGTGCCAGCAGAGACCCGAGAGGCTATGAGCAGTTCTTC. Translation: CASRDPRGYEQFF.

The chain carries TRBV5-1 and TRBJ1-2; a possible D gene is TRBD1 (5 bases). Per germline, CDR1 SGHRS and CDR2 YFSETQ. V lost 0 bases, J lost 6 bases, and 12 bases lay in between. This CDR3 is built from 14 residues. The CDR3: CASSLAPGRDGYTF. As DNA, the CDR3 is TGCGCCAGCAGCTTGGCGCCGGGCAGGGATGGCTACACCTTC.

For the CDR3, the DNA is TGTGCCAGCAGCTTGGAGCGGGGGGCCTACTACGAGCAGTACTTC. This translates into CASSLERGAYYEQYF. The chain combines TRBV5-4 with TRBJ2-7, with TRBD2 matching over 9 bases. V was clipped by 0 bases and J by 3 bases; unmatched bases: 4. Germline CDR1 and CDR2: SGHNT and YYREEE (reference sequence). This CDR3 spans 15 amino acids.

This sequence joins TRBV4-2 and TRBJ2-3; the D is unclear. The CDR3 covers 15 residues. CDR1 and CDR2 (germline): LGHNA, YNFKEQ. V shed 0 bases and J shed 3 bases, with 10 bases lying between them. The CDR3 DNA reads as TGTGCCAGCAGCCAAGATTTTAGGCAGACAGATACGCAGTATTTT. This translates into CASSQDFRQTDTQYF.

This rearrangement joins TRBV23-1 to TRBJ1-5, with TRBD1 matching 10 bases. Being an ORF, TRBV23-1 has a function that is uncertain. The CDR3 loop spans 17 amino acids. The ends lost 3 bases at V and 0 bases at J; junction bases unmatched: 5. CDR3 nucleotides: TGCGCCAGCAGTCATGGGGGACAGGGGAATAGCAATCAGCCCCAGCATTTT. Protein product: CASSHGGQGNSNQPQHF.

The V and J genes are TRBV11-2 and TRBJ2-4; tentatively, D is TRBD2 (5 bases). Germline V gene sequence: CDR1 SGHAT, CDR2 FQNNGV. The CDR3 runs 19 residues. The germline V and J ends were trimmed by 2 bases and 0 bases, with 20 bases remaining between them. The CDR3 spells CASSLNPRGRYKAKNIQYF. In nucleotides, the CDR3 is TGTGCCAGCAGCTTAAATCCTCGTGGGAGATACAAAGCCAAAAACATTCAGTACTTC.

CDR3 DNA: TGTGCCAGCCGACAGGGGCTCTACGAGCAGTACTTC. Translation: CASRQGLYEQYF. The chain combines TRBV7-2 with TRBJ2-7; 8 bases are shared with TRBD1. The V gene end was trimmed by 8 bases and the J gene end by 3 bases; junction bases not matched to a gene: 3. CDR1 SGHTA and CDR2 FQGNSA come from the germline V gene. There are 12 residues in the CDR3.

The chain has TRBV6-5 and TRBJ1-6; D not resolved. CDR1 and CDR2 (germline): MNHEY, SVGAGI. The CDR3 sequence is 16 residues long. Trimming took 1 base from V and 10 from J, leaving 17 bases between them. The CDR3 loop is CASSYFSRHAGSPLHF. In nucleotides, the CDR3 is TGTGCCAGCAGTTACTTCAGTCGACACGCGGGGTCACCCCTCCACTTT.

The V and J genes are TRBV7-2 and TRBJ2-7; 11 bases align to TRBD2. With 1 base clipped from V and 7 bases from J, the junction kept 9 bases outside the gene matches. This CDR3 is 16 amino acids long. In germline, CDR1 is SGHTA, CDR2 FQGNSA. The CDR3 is CASSLVGLAGGDEQYF. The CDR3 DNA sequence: TGTGCCAGCAGCTTAGTAGGGCTAGCGGGGGGAGATGAGCAGTACTTC. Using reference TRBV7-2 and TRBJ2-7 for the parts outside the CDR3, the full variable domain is GAGVSQSPSNKVTEKGKDVELRCDPISGHTALYWYRQSLGQGLEFLIYFQGNSAPDKSGLPSDRFSAERTGGSVSTLTIQRTQQEDSAVYLCASSLVGLAGGDEQYFGPGTRLTVT.

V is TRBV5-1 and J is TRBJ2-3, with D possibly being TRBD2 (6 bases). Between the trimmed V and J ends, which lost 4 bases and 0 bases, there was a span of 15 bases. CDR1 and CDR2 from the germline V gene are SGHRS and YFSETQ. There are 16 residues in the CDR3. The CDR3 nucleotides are TGCGCCAGCAGCCCCACGGGACTTATTAGCACAGATACGCAGTATTTT. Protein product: CASSPTGLISTDTQYF.

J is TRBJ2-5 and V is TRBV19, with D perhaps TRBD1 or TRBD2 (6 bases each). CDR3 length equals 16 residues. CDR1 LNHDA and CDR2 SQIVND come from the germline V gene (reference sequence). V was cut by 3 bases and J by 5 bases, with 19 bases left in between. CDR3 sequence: CASSMSRRGQRETQYF. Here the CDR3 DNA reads TGTGCCAGTAGTATGAGTAGACGGGGGCAGCGGGAGACCCAGTACTTC.

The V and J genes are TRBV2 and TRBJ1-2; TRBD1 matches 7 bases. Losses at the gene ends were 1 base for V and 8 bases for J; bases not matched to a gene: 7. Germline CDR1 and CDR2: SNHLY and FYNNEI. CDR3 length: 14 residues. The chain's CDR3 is CASSEGDRVGGYTF. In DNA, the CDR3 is TGTGCCAGCAGTGAAGGCGACAGGGTCGGAGGCTACACCTTC.

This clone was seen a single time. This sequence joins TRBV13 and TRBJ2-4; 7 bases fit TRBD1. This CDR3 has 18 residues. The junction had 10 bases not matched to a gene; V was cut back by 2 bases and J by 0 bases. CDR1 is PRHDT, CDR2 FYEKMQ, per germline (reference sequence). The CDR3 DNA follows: TGTGCCAGCAGCTTAACACGGACAGGCGAACTAGCCAAAAACATTCAGTACTTC. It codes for CASSLTRTGELAKNIQYF.

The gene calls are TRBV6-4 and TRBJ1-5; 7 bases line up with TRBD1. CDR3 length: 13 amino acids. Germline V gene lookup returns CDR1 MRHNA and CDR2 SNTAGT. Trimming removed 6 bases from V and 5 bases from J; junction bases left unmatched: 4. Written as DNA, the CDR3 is TGTGCCAGCAGCAAAACAGGGGATCAGCCCCAGCATTTT. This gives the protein CASSKTGDQPQHF.

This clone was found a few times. The CDR3 nucleotides read TGTGCCAGCAGCTTACTCACAACTGGAACTAATTCACCCCTCCACTTT. Residues: CASSLLTTGTNSPLHF. The chain employs TRBV7-8 and TRBJ1-6; D not resolved. Germline V gene lookup returns CDR1 SGHVS and CDR2 FQNEAQ. V shed 2 bases and J shed 6 bases, with 14 bases lying between them. CDR3 length: 16 residues.

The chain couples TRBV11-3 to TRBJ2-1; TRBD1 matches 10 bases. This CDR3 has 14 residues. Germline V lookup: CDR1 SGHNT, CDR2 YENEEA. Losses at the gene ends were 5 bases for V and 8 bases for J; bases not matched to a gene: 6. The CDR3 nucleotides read TGTGCCAGCAGCCCCGGGACAGGGGTGTATGAGCAGTTCTTC. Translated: CASSPGTGVYEQFF.

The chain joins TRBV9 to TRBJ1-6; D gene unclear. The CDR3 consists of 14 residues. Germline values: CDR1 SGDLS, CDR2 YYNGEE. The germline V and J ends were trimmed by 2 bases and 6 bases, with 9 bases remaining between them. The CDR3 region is CASSVQGFNSPLHF. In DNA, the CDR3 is TGTGCCAGCAGCGTCCAAGGGTTTAATTCACCCCTCCACTTT.